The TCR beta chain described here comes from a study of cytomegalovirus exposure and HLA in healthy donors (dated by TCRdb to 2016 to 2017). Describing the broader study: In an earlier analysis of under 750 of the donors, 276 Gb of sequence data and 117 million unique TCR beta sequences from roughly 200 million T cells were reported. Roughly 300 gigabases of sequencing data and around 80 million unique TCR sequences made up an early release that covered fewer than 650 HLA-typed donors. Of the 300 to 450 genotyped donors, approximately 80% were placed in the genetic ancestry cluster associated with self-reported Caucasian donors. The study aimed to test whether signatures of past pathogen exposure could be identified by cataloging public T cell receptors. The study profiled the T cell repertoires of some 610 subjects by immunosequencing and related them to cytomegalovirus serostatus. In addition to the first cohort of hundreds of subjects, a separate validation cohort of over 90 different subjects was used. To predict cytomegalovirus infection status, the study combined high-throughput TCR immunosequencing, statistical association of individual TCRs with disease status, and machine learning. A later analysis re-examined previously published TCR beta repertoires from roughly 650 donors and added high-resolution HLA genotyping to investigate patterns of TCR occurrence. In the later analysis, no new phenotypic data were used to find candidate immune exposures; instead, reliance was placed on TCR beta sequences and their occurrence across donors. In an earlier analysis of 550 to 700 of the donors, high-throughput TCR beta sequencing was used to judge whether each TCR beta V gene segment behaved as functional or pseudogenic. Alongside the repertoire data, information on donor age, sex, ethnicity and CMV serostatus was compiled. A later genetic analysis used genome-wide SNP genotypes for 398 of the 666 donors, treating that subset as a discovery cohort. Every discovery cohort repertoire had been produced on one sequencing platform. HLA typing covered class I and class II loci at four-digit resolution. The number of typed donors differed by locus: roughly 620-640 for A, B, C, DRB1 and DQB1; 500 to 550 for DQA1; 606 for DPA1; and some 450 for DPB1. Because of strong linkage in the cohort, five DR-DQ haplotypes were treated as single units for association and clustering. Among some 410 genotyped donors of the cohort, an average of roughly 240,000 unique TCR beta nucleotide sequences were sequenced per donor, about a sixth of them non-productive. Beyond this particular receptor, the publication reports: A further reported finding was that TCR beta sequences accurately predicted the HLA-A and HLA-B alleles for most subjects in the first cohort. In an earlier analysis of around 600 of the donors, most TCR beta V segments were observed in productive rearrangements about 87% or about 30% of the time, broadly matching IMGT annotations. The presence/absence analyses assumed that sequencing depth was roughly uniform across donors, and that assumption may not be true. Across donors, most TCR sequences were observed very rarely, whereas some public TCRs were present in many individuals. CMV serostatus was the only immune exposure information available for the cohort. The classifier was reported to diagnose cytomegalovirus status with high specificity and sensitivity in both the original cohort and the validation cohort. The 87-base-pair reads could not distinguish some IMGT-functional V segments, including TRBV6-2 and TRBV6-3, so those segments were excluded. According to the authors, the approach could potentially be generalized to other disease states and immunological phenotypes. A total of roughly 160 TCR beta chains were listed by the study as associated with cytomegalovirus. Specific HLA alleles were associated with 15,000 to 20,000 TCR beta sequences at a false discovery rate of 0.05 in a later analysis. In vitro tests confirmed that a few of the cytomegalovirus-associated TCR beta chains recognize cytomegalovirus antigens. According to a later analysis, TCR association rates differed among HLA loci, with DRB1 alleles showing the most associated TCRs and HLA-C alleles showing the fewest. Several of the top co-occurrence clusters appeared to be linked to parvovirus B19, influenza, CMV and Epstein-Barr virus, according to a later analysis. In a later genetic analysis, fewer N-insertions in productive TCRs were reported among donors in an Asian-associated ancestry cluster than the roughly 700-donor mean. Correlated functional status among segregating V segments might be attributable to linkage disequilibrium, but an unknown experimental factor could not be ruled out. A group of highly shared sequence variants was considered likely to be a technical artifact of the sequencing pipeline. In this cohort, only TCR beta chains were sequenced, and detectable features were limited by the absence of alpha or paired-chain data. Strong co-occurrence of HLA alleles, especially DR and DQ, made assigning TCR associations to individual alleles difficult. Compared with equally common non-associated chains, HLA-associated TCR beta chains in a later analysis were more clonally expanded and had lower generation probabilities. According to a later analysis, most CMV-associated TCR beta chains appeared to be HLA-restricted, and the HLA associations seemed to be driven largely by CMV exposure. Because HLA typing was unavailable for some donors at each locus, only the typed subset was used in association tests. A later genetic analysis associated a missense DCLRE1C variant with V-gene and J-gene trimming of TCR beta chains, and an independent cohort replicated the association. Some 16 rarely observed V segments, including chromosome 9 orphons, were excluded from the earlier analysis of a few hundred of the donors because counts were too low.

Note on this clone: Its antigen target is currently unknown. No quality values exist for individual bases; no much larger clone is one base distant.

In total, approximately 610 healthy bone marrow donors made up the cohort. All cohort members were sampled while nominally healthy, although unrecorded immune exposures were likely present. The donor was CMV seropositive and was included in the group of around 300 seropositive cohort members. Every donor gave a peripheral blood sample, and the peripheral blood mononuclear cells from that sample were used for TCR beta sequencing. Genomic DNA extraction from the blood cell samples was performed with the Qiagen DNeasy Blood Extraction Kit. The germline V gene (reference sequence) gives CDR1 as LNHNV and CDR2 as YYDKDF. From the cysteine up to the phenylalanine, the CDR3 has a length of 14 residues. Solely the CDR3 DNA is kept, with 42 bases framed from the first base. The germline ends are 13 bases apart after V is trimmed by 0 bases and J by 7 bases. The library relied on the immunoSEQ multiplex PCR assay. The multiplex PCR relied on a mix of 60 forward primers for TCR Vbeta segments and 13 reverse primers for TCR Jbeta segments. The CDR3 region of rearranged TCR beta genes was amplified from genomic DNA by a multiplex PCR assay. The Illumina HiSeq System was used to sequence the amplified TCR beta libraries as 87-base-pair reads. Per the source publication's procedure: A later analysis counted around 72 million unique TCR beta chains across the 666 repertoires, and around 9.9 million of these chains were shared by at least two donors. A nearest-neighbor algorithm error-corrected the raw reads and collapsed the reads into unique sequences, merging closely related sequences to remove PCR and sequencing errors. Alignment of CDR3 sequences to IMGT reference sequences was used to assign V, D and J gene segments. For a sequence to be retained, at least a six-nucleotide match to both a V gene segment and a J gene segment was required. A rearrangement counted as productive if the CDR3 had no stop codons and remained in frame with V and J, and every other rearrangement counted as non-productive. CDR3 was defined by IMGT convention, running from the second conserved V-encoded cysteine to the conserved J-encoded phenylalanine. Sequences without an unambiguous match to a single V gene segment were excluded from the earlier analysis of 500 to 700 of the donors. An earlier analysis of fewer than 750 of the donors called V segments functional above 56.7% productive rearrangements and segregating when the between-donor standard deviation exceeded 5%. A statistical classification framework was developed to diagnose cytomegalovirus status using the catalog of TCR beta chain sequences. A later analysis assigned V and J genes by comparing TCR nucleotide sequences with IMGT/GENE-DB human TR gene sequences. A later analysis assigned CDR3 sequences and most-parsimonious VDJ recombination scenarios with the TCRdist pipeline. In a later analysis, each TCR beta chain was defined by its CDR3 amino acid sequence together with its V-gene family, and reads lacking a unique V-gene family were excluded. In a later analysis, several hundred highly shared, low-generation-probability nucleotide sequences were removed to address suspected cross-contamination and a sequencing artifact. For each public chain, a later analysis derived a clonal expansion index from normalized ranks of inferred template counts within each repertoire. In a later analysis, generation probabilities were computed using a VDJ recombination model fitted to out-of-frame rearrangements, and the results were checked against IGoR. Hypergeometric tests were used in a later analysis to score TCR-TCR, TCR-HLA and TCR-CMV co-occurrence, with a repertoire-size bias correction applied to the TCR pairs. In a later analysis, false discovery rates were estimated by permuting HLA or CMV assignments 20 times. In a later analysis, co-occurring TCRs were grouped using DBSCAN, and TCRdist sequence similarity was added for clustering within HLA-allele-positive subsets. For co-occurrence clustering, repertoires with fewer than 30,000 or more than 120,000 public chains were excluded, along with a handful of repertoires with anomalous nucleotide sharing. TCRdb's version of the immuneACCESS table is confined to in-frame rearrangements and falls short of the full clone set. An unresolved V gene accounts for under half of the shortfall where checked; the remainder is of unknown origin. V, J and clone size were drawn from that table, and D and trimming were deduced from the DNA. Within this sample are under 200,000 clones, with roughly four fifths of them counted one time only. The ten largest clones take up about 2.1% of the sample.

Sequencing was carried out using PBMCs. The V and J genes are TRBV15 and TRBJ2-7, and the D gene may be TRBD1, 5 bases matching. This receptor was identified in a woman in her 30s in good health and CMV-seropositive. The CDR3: CATSRDGVAGEQYF. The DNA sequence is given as TGTGCCACCAGCAGAGATGGGGTAGCAGGGGAGCAGTACTTC.